This TCR beta chain was sequenced for a study of cytomegalovirus exposure and HLA in healthy donors. Study findings and constraints: Using the classifier, cytomegalovirus status was reportedly diagnosed with high specificity and sensitivity. Accurate predictions that matched the HLA-A and HLA-B alleles of most subjects were reportedly made from TCR beta sequences. A later analysis found that most CMV-associated TCR beta chains appeared HLA-restricted.

This clone was seen a handful of times. Its antigen remains unidentified. This CDR3 region has 15 residues. The germline CDR1 and CDR2 sequences are SGHNT and YENEEA. The ends were cut back, 5 bases at V and 0 bases at J, with 10 bases in the middle. The PCR was carried out with 60 Vbeta primers and 13 Jbeta primers. Here immunoSEQ multiplex PCR was the method, and the copy in TCRdb shows in-frame clones only, minus some. The sample consists of hundreds of thousands of clones, around two thirds of them appearing once. This receptor was identified in a female donor in good health and CMV-seronegative. Material: PBMCs. The chain employs TRBV11-3 and TRBJ2-2, with D hard to call. For the CDR3, the DNA is TGTGCCAGCAGCACACCCCATCCGAACACCGGGGAGCTGTTTTTT. This translates into CASSTPHPNTGELFF.